The rows below give T cell receptor beta chains drawn from one sample of a study of T cell repertoires in cytomegalovirus infection. No antigens are known for them. From the reads, TCRdb called clonotypes with MiXCR, one entry per CDR3 protein. There are 50,000 to 60,000 distinct CDR3 sequences in the sample; around a fifth occur only once, and around four fifths lies in the top ten. This sample comprised CD8+ T cells from cultured PBMCs, obtained from culture after CMV antigen stimulation. The receptor set was obtained from a human donor in good health (CMV status not recorded). Some clones in this sample may be carry-over from other donors' samples. CDR3s include the opening cysteine and the closing phenylalanine or tryptophan. Each record gives: J gene, V gene, D gene, clone size, CDR3 protein, CDR3 DNA. D genes are given only for firm matches. Clone size is given for some rows only: seen once, a few or many times, or a class if the clone is expanded.

j_gene: TRBJ2-5
v_gene: TRBV7-2
d_gene: TRBD2
abundance: .
CDR3aa: CASSLLIGTSQETQYF
CDR3nt: TGTGCCAGCAGCTTGTTGATAGGGACTAGCCAAGAGACCCAGTACTTC

j_gene: TRBJ1-2
v_gene: TRBV11-2
d_gene: .
abundance: .
CDR3aa: CASSLVSPTDGYTF
CDR3nt: TGTGCCAGCAGCTTAGTTTCACCTACCGACGGCTACACCTTC

j_gene: TRBJ1-1
v_gene: TRBV27
d_gene: .
abundance: few
CDR3aa: CASSLRGQNTEAFF
CDR3nt: TGTGCCAGCAGTTTAAGGGGACAGAACACTGAAGCTTTCTTT

j_gene: TRBJ1-5
v_gene: TRBV12-5
d_gene: .
abundance: .
CDR3aa: CASGKGQLSNQPQHF
CDR3nt: TGTGCTAGTGGTAAAGGACAGCTTAGCAATCAGCCCCAGCATTTT

j_gene: TRBJ1-1
v_gene: TRBV28
d_gene: .
abundance: .
CDR3aa: CASSARQAPNTEAFF
CDR3nt: TGTGCCAGCAGTGCCCGACAGGCGCCGAACACTGAAGCTTTCTTT

j_gene: TRBJ1-5
v_gene: TRBV5-6
d_gene: TRBD1
abundance: few
CDR3aa: CASRDRDSNQPQHF
CDR3nt: TGTGCCAGTAGAGACAGGGATAGCAATCAGCCCCAGCATTTT

j_gene: TRBJ1-5
v_gene: TRBV7-9
d_gene: .
abundance: few
CDR3aa: CASVMGGGRNQPQHF
CDR3nt: TGTGCCAGCGTCATGGGAGGGGGAAGAAATCAGCCCCAGCATTTT

j_gene: TRBJ1-2
v_gene: TRBV19
d_gene: .
abundance: many
CDR3aa: CASNRKGTFLYGYTF
CDR3nt: TGTGCCAGTAATAGAAAGGGGACATTTCTCTATGGCTACACCTTC

j_gene: TRBJ1-3
v_gene: TRBV7-9
d_gene: .
abundance: few
CDR3aa: CASSSTARIDSGNTIYF
CDR3nt: TGTGCCAGCAGCTCCACGGCCAGGATCGACTCTGGAAACACCATATATTTT

j_gene: TRBJ2-6
v_gene: TRBV25-1
d_gene: TRBD1
abundance: .
CDR3aa: CASIGTGFSGANVLTF
CDR3nt: TGTGCCAGCATAGGGACAGGCTTCTCTGGGGCCAACGTCCTGACTTTC

j_gene: TRBJ1-1
v_gene: TRBV12-3/TRBV12-4
d_gene: TRBD1
abundance: .
CDR3aa: CASSPRGVAEAFF
CDR3nt: TGTGCCAGCAGCCCCAGGGGGGTCGCTGAAGCTTTCTTT

j_gene: TRBJ1-5
v_gene: TRBV24-1
d_gene: .
abundance: few
CDR3aa: CATSDLDSNQPQHF
CDR3nt: TGTGCCACCAGTGATCTAGATAGCAATCAGCCCCAGCATTTT

j_gene: TRBJ1-2
v_gene: TRBV27
d_gene: .
abundance: few
CDR3aa: CASRPGRNNGYTF
CDR3nt: TGTGCCAGCAGACCGGGACGGAATAATGGCTACACCTTC

j_gene: TRBJ1-2
v_gene: TRBV7-8
d_gene: .
abundance: .
CDR3aa: CASSLEGRNYGYTF
CDR3nt: TGTGCCAGCAGCTTAGAGGGGCGTAACTATGGCTACACCTTC

j_gene: TRBJ1-1
v_gene: TRBV6-2/TRBV6-3
d_gene: .
abundance: .
CDR3aa: CASSYLTGSTEAFF
CDR3nt: TGTGCCAGCAGTTACTTGACGGGGAGCACTGAAGCTTTCTTT

j_gene: TRBJ2-5
v_gene: TRBV29-1
d_gene: .
abundance: few
CDR3aa: CSVSGVEETQYF
CDR3nt: TGCAGCGTTTCGGGTGTTGAAGAGACCCAGTACTTC

j_gene: TRBJ1-5
v_gene: TRBV4-3
d_gene: .
abundance: .
CDR3aa: CASSQGLGQPQHF
CDR3nt: TGCGCCAGCAGCCAAGGGTTGGGGCAGCCCCAGCATTTT

j_gene: TRBJ1-2
v_gene: TRBV7-2
d_gene: .
abundance: .
CDR3aa: CASSLPDSFYGYTF
CDR3nt: TGTGCCAGCAGCCTACCTGACAGCTTCTATGGCTACACCTTC

j_gene: TRBJ2-3
v_gene: TRBV15
d_gene: TRBD1
abundance: .
CDR3aa: CATSRSGTGITDTQYF
CDR3nt: TGTGCCACCAGCAGATCCGGGACAGGGATCACAGATACGCAGTATTTT

j_gene: TRBJ2-5
v_gene: TRBV6-2/TRBV6-3
d_gene: TRBD1
abundance: .
CDR3aa: CASSYPNTGTVQETQYF
CDR3nt: TGTGCCAGCAGTTACCCCAATACCGGGACAGTTCAAGAGACCCAGTACTTC

j_gene: TRBJ1-5
v_gene: TRBV28
d_gene: .
abundance: .
CDR3aa: CASTKRAYQPQHF
CDR3nt: TGTGCCAGCACCAAACGGGCTTATCAGCCCCAGCATTTT

j_gene: TRBJ1-2
v_gene: TRBV7-2
d_gene: .
abundance: few
CDR3aa: CASSLESVPFYTF
CDR3nt: TGTGCCAGCAGCTTAGAATCGGTCCCGTTCTACACCTTC

j_gene: TRBJ2-3
v_gene: TRBV6-2/TRBV6-3
d_gene: .
abundance: few
CDR3aa: CASSYPTGRPSSTDTQYF
CDR3nt: TGTGCCAGCAGTTACCCAACCGGACGCCCTTCTAGCACAGATACGCAGTATTTT

j_gene: TRBJ2-1
v_gene: TRBV6-6
d_gene: TRBD2
abundance: .
CDR3aa: CASSSPPGGGNEQFF
CDR3nt: TGTGCCAGCAGTTCCCCCCCGGGAGGGGGAAATGAGCAGTTCTTC

j_gene: TRBJ2-5
v_gene: TRBV7-6
d_gene: .
abundance: few
CDR3aa: CASSLVPGRKETQYF
CDR3nt: TGTGCCAGCAGCTTAGTGCCGGGCCGAAAAGAGACCCAGTACTTC

j_gene: TRBJ1-6
v_gene: TRBV10-2
d_gene: .
abundance: few
CDR3aa: CASSEFGRGTYNSPLHF
CDR3nt: TGCGCCAGCAGTGAGTTCGGCAGGGGAACCTATAATTCACCCCTCCACTTT

j_gene: TRBJ2-3
v_gene: TRBV12-5
d_gene: .
abundance: few
CDR3aa: CASGEIGMDTDTQYF
CDR3nt: TGTGCTAGTGGTGAAATTGGCATGGACACAGATACGCAGTATTTT

j_gene: TRBJ2-7
v_gene: TRBV18
d_gene: TRBD1
abundance: .
CDR3aa: CASSETGQGYEQYF
CDR3nt: TGTGCCAGCTCAGAGACCGGACAGGGCTACGAGCAGTACTTC

j_gene: TRBJ1-1
v_gene: TRBV6-1
d_gene: .
abundance: .
CDR3aa: CASSALNRKAFF
CDR3nt: TGTGCCAGCAGTGCCCTGAACCGGAAAGCTTTCTTT

j_gene: TRBJ2-7
v_gene: TRBV7-6
d_gene: .
abundance: few
CDR3aa: CASSLGTFYEQYF
CDR3nt: TGTGCCAGCAGCTTAGGGACATTCTACGAGCAGTACTTC

j_gene: TRBJ1-1
v_gene: TRBV7-9
d_gene: TRBD1
abundance: few
CDR3aa: CASSPWTGLNTEAFF
CDR3nt: TGTGCCAGCAGCCCCTGGACAGGCTTGAACACTGAAGCTTTCTTT

j_gene: TRBJ2-7
v_gene: TRBV4-1
d_gene: TRBD1
abundance: .
CDR3aa: CASSQGQGDFYEQYF
CDR3nt: TGCGCCAGCAGCCAAGGACAGGGAGATTTCTACGAGCAGTACTTC

j_gene: TRBJ2-2
v_gene: TRBV7-9
d_gene: TRBD2
abundance: many
CDR3aa: CASSLPKEPAGKNTGELFF
CDR3nt: TGTGCCAGCAGCTTACCGAAGGAACCAGCGGGGAAGAACACCGGGGAGCTGTTTTTT

j_gene: TRBJ2-1
v_gene: TRBV7-2
d_gene: .
abundance: many
CDR3aa: CASSLTNEQFF
CDR3nt: TGTGCCAGCAGCTTGACAAATGAGCAGTTCTTC

j_gene: TRBJ1-1
v_gene: TRBV7-2
d_gene: TRBD1
abundance: few
CDR3aa: CASTTGGNTEAFF
CDR3nt: TGTGCCAGCACCACAGGGGGGAACACTGAAGCTTTCTTT

j_gene: TRBJ2-7
v_gene: TRBV6-6
d_gene: .
abundance: few
CDR3aa: CASSYLAGEEQYF
CDR3nt: TGTGCCAGCAGTTACCTGGCAGGGGAAGAGCAGTACTTC

j_gene: TRBJ1-2
v_gene: TRBV20-1
d_gene: .
abundance: .
CDR3aa: CSARDLNYGYTF
CDR3nt: TGCAGTGCTAGAGATCTAAACTATGGCTACACCTTC

j_gene: TRBJ1-5
v_gene: TRBV5-6
d_gene: .
abundance: few
CDR3aa: CASSLDNVSNQPQHF
CDR3nt: TGTGCCAGCAGCTTGGATAACGTTAGCAATCAGCCCCAGCATTTT

j_gene: TRBJ2-3
v_gene: TRBV6-1
d_gene: .
abundance: .
CDR3aa: CASTGEPDTQYF
CDR3nt: TGTGCCAGCACTGGGGAGCCAGATACGCAGTATTTT

j_gene: TRBJ1-3
v_gene: TRBV24-1
d_gene: .
abundance: .
CDR3aa: CATSELWLTGNTIYF
CDR3nt: TGTGCCACCAGTGAGCTTTGGCTGACTGGAAACACCATATATTTT

j_gene: TRBJ1-2
v_gene: TRBV11-1
d_gene: .
abundance: .
CDR3aa: CASSLGTVNYGYTF
CDR3nt: TGTGCCAGCAGCTTAGGAACGGTGAACTATGGCTACACCTTC

j_gene: TRBJ2-6
v_gene: TRBV4-3
d_gene: .
abundance: few
CDR3aa: CASSQDGSSFNVLTF
CDR3nt: TGCGCCAGCAGCCAAGATGGTAGCTCTTTCAACGTCCTGACTTTC

j_gene: TRBJ1-5
v_gene: TRBV4-1
d_gene: .
abundance: .
CDR3aa: CASSPLQGNQPQHF
CDR3nt: TGCGCCAGCAGCCCCCTACAGGGAAATCAGCCCCAGCATTTT

j_gene: TRBJ1-6
v_gene: TRBV12-3/TRBV12-4
d_gene: .
abundance: .
CDR3aa: CASSLVGGALHF
CDR3nt: TGTGCCAGCAGTTTAGTCGGGGGAGCCCTCCACTTT

j_gene: TRBJ1-5
v_gene: TRBV19
d_gene: .
abundance: .
CDR3aa: CASSIVQSPNQPQHF
CDR3nt: TGTGCCAGTAGTATAGTGCAATCACCGAATCAGCCCCAGCATTTT

j_gene: TRBJ2-7
v_gene: TRBV12-3/TRBV12-4
d_gene: TRBD2
abundance: few
CDR3aa: CASGLAHEQYF
CDR3nt: TGTGCCAGCGGACTAGCCCACGAGCAGTACTTC

j_gene: TRBJ2-6
v_gene: TRBV5-6
d_gene: .
abundance: .
CDR3aa: CASSLDDGANVLTF
CDR3nt: TGTGCCAGCAGCTTGGATGACGGGGCCAACGTCCTGACTTTC

j_gene: TRBJ2-2
v_gene: TRBV6-1
d_gene: TRBD1
abundance: .
CDR3aa: CASSEEGAWGTGELFF
CDR3nt: TGTGCCAGCAGTGAAGAGGGGGCTTGGGGCACCGGGGAGCTGTTTTTT

j_gene: TRBJ2-2
v_gene: TRBV2
d_gene: .
abundance: .
CDR3aa: CASIELAKNTGELFF
CDR3nt: TGTGCAAGCATAGAGCTAGCGAAGAACACCGGGGAGCTGTTTTTT